The 25 T cell receptor beta chains below come from one sample, sequenced in a study of blood T cells in healthy people across ages. Primed by a sample-barcoded 5' primer and a J-beta primer mix, a second PCR proceeded for about 6 to 12 cycles. TCRdb itself ran the 5' RACE reads through MiXCR, one entry per CDR3 protein. This table holds about 640,000 distinct CDR3 sequences, roughly 53% found once. The material sequenced was blood. These receptors all stem from a man in his 60s in good health.

Regarding this clonotype: An end of the junction does not agree with germline; a read error may underlie this. The chain uses TRBV20-1 and TRBJ2-1, with a tentative D call TRBD1 (6 bases). Germline CDR1 and CDR2: DFQATT and SNEGSKA (reference sequence). The CDR3 spans 13 residues. In DNA, the CDR3 is TGCGGTGCTCCACAGGGTTCCTACAATGAGCAGTTCTTC. This gives the protein CGAPQGSYNEQFF.

This clonotype has just a few counts. The chain links TRBV27 to TRBJ1-2; D might be TRBD1 (6 bases). Germline CDR1 is MNHEY and CDR2 is SMNVEV (reference sequence). There are 13 residues in the CDR3. V lost 4 bases, J lost 7 bases, and 13 bases lay in between. The CDR3 DNA sequence: TGTGCCAGCAGTTGGAGCCCACAGGGTGGCTACACCTTC. Protein sequence: CASSWSPQGGYTF.

The chain is built from TRBV6-5 and TRBJ1-5; 8 nucleotides line up with TRBD1. Trimming took 6 bases from V and 5 from J; bases not matched to a gene: 6. Per germline, CDR1 MNHEY and CDR2 SVGAGI. The CDR3 is 14 residues long. The CDR3 DNA sequence: TGTGCCAGCAGCCCCAGACAGGGGTATCAGCCCCAGCATTTT. This sequence encodes CASSPRQGYQPQHF.

This clonotype was seen only a few times. The V call is TRBV5-4, the J call TRBJ2-5; TRBD1 might be the D (6 bases). Germline CDR1 is SGHNT and CDR2 is YYREEE (reference sequence). CDR3 length: 13 amino acids. Trimming removed 4 bases at V and 3 bases at J, with 10 bases between. As DNA, the CDR3 is TGTGCCAGCAGCCGTACAGGGAAAGAGACCCAGTACTTC. It encodes CASSRTGKETQYF. Drawing the rest from reference TRBV5-4 and TRBJ2-5, the complete variable domain is ETGVTQSPTHLIKTRGQQVTLRCSSQSGHNTVSWYQQALGQGPQFIFQYYREEENGRGNFPPRFSGLQFPNYSSELNVNALELDDSALYLCASSRTGKETQYFGPGTRLLVL.

This sequence joins TRBV29-1 and TRBJ2-2, with a tentative D call TRBD2 (5 bases). V lost 7 bases and J lost 5, with 14 bases in between. Germline V lookup: CDR1 SQVTM, CDR2 ANQGSEA. The CDR3 contains 13 residues. The CDR3 DNA sequence: TGCAGCGCCACCAAAGGCGGGACCGGGGAGCTGTTTTTT. Its translation: CSATKGGTGELFF.

In the case of this clonotype: One end of the junction fails to match germline, which may point to a read error. This sequence joins TRBV11-2 and TRBJ2-4; TRBD1 matches at 7 bases. The tail of the sequence fits TRBJ2-7 better, so the J call may be wrong. This CDR3 has 15 residues. Per germline, CDR1 SGHAT and CDR2 FQNNGV. CDR3 region: CASGLVPGGVGEQYF. The CDR3, as DNA: TGTGCCAGCGGCTTAGTCCCAGGGGGTGTGGGCGAGCAGTACTTC.

The chain carries TRBV20-1 and TRBJ2-7, with D perhaps matching TRBD2 (7 bases). Germline loops: CDR1 DFQATT, CDR2 SNEGSKA (reference sequence). There are 18 residues in the CDR3. V was shortened by 0 bases and J by 2 bases, with 23 bases between the two germline ends. DNA for the CDR3: TGCAGTGCTAGAGATTTGTGCCCCGCGGGGGCTGGAACCTACGAGCAGTACTTC. It is translated as CSARDLCPAGAGTYEQYF.

This clonotype showed up just a few times. The chain combines TRBV5-1 with TRBJ2-1; 11 bases agree with TRBD1. V trimming: 2 bases; J trimming: 7 bases; junction bases outside the gene matches: 5. This CDR3 region has 15 residues. Germline CDR1 and CDR2: SGHRS and YFSETQ. CDR3 loop: CASSFVGTGGNEQFF. The CDR3 bases are TGCGCCAGCAGCTTTGTGGGGACAGGGGGAAATGAGCAGTTCTTC.

The chain combines TRBV27 with TRBJ2-7, with a tentative D call TRBD2 (5 bases). Trimming took 4 bases from V and 0 from J, leaving 7 bases between them. CDR1 is MNHEY, CDR2 SMNVEV, per germline (reference sequence). CDR3 length: 13 amino acids. As DNA, the CDR3 is TGTGCCAGCAGTTGGAGGAGCTCCTACGAGCAGTACTTC. Amino acids: CASSWRSSYEQYF.

This rearrangement joins TRBV5-6 to TRBJ1-6, with 8 bases identical to TRBD1. The CDR3 consists of 13 residues. Germline CDR1 reads SGHDT; CDR2 reads YYEEEE. Trimming took 3 bases from V and 8 from J; bases not matched to a gene: 1. DNA of the CDR3: TGTGCCAGCAGCTCGGACAGGGATTCACCCCTCCACTTT. Protein sequence: CASSSDRDSPLHF.

The chain couples TRBV28 to TRBJ2-1; 10 bases agree with TRBD2. This CDR3 spans 15 amino acids. Germline lookup yields CDR1 MDHEN and CDR2 SYDVKM. The J segment lost 4 bases and the V segment lost 6 bases, leaving 6 bases of the junction unmatched. The DNA for the CDR3 is TGTGCCAGCAGAAAAGCGGGGGGGCCGTACAATGAGCAGTTCTTC. This sequence encodes CASRKAGGPYNEQFF.

This sequence joins TRBV7-8 and TRBJ2-5; maybe TRBD1 (7 bases). Deletions cut 6 bases from V and 3 bases from J, with 17 bases between. The CDR3 is 15 residues long. Germline assignment: CDR1 SGHVS and CDR2 FQNEAQ. For the CDR3, the DNA is TGTGCCAGCAGTCCTCACAGGGGCGGGAAAGAGACCCAGTACTTC. It codes for CASSPHRGGKETQYF.

This clonotype occurred a few times. The rearrangement links TRBV9 to TRBJ2-7, with a possible D match to TRBD1 (6 bases). V gave up 4 bases and J gave up 7 bases, with 12 bases separating them. The CDR3 loop spans 12 amino acids. The germline V gene encodes CDR1 SGDLS and CDR2 YYNGEE. CDR3 nucleotides: TGTGCCAGCAGCACGACAGGCCGGGAGCAGTACTTC. The encoded protein is CASSTTGREQYF.

The chain is built from TRBV12-3 or TRBV12-4 and TRBJ2-5, with TRBD1 identical over 8 bases. Unmatched junction bases numbered 7, after V lost 5 bases and J lost 5 bases. The CDR3 loop spans 14 amino acids. The CDR3 loop reads CASSAAGGDETQYF. The CDR3 DNA sequence: TGTGCCAGCAGTGCGGCAGGGGGCGATGAGACCCAGTACTTC.

The chain uses TRBV6-5 and TRBJ2-5; perhaps TRBD2 as D (6 bases). The ends were cut back, 4 bases at V and 2 bases at J, with 26 bases in the middle. The length of the CDR3 is 19 residues. CDR1 MNHEY and CDR2 SVGAGI come from the germline V gene. CDR3: CASSSNKQTGLKGQETQYF. The CDR3 DNA follows: TGTGCCAGCAGTTCCAATAAACAAACTGGACTAAAGGGACAAGAGACCCAGTACTTC.

The chain carries TRBV20-1 and TRBJ2-5; D is uncertain. The CDR3 has 13 amino acids. Germline CDR1 and CDR2: DFQATT and SNEGSKA (reference sequence). Trimming stripped 5 bases from V and 0 bases from J, with 10 bases between. This CDR3 is CSAATNYQETQYF. The CDR3 DNA is TGCAGTGCTGCCACTAATTACCAAGAGACCCAGTACTTC.

The chain recombines TRBV20-1 with TRBJ2-4, with 10 bases that match TRBD2. TRBJ2-7 explains the end of the DNA better; the J call may be wrong. CDR1 and CDR2 from the germline V gene are DFQATT and SNEGSKA (reference sequence). The CDR3 is 14 residues long. CDR3 in amino acids: CSVPQGLARNEQYF. In DNA, the CDR3 is TGCAGTGTCCCCCAGGGACTAGCGAGAAACGAGCAGTACTTC.

This clonotype was recorded once. The V call is TRBV27, the J call TRBJ2-1, with D perhaps given as TRBD1 or TRBD2 (6 bases each). Germline V gene data show CDR1 as MNHEY and CDR2 as SMNVEV (reference sequence). Trimming left V 5 bases short and J 13 bases short, with 27 bases between. The CDR3 has 16 residues. The CDR3, as DNA: TGTGCCAGCAGTCCTGGTTCGGGGGCCGGCCGAGAGACCCAGTTCTTC. It encodes CASSPGSGAGRETQFF.

The rearrangement joins TRBV20-1 to TRBJ1-4; no clear D. The germline V gene encodes CDR1 DFQATT and CDR2 SNEGSKA (reference sequence). The V and J ends lost 6 bases and 8 bases respectively, with 16 bases between them. The CDR3 totals 13 residues. In DNA form, the CDR3 reads TGCAGTGCCAAGGCGGGAAACGGCGAAAAACTGTTTTTT. Translation: CSAKAGNGEKLFF.

This clonotype was detected only a few times. The chain links TRBV21-1 to TRBJ1-5; the table calls TRBD1, which could not be checked here. TRBV21-1 is reported as a pseudogene. CDR3 size: 18 residues. The CDR3 sequence: CASSKAGDTVYSNQPQHF. CDR3 DNA: TGTGCCAGCAGCAAAGCCGGGGACACTGTTTATAGCAATCAGCCCCAGCATTTT.

V is TRBV9 and J is TRBJ2-1; D possibly corresponds to TRBD2 (6 bases). The V end lost 0 bases, the J end lost 4 bases, and 11 bases lay between the germline ends. The germline CDR1 and CDR2 sequences are SGDLS and YYNGEE. This CDR3 region has 15 residues. CDR3 coding DNA: TGTGCCAGCAGCGTAGTATCTAGCGTTTACAATGAGCAGTTCTTC. Translating it yields CASSVVSSVYNEQFF.

This clonotype is a singleton in its sample. This sequence joins TRBV7-2 and TRBJ2-1; a possible D gene is TRBD2 (5 bases). Trimming shortened V by 2 bases and J by 0 bases, and 8 bases separated the two germline ends. The CDR3 contains 15 residues. Germline V gene sequence: CDR1 SGHTA, CDR2 FQGNSA. The DNA for the CDR3 is TGTGCCAGCAGCTTACGCGGGTTCTCCTACAATGAGCAGTTCTTC. Translating it yields CASSLRGFSYNEQFF.

This clonotype was seen more than once but under ten times. This rearrangement joins TRBV20-1 to TRBJ2-1; D uncertain. Trimming shortened V by 3 bases and J by 8 bases, and 17 bases separated the two germline ends. The CDR3 is made up of 14 amino acids. From germline, CDR1 is DFQATT and CDR2 SNEGSKA (reference sequence). CDR3 bases: TGCAGTGCTAGCGCTCGGCCCCTCTCGGATGAGCAGTTCTTC. Translating gives CSASARPLSDEQFF.

The J gene is TRBJ1-5, the V gene TRBV19; D gene uncertain. Germline CDR1 reads LNHDA; CDR2 reads SQIVND (reference sequence). The CDR3 sequence is 12 residues long. Trimming pared 3 bases from V and 4 bases from J, leaving 4 bases between. Here the CDR3 reads CASSIFNQPQHF. In DNA, the CDR3 is TGTGCCAGTAGTATCTTTAATCAGCCCCAGCATTTT.

Only a few counts were recorded for this clonotype. The J gene is TRBJ1-6, the V gene TRBV11-2; D is ambiguous. Trimming removed 4 bases from V and 3 bases from J, with 4 bases in between. The CDR3 runs to 13 residues. Germline-derived CDR1 and CDR2 are SGHAT and FQNNGV. The CDR3 DNA reads as TGTGCCAGCAGCTGGGACTATAATTCACCCCTCCACTTT. It specifies CASSWDYNSPLHF. Supplemented by reference TRBV11-2 and TRBJ1-6, the full variable domain reads EAGVAQSPRYKIIEKRQSVAFWCNPISGHATLYWYQQILGQGPKLLIQFQNNGVVDDSQLPKDRFSAERLKGVDSTLKIQPAKLEDSAVYLCASSWDYNSPLHFGNGTRLTVT.